This TCR beta chain was obtained from a study of CD8 T cells in Susac syndrome. The CDR3 is 14 amino acids. The V end lost 4 bases, the J end lost 10 bases, and 19 bases lay between the germline ends. Germline V gene data show CDR1 as SEHNR and CDR2 as FQNEAQ (reference sequence). Reverse transcription used 0.5 to 1 ug RNA and random hexamers. Across 54 Vbeta and 13 Jbeta, immunoSEQ multiplex PCR amplified TCR beta CDR3. A single record per CDR3 protein comes from TCRdb applying MiXCR to the immunoSEQ multiplex PCR reads. This repertoire shows approximately 190,000 distinct CDR3 sequences, about 95% found once; its top ten account for roughly 0.15%.

The sequencing sample was made of CD8+ T cells from PBMCs. The TCR originated in a human donor with Susac syndrome. The genes are TRBV7-9 and TRBJ2-5, with a possible D match to TRBD2 (6 bases). CDR3 protein: CASSYRDSIQGQYF. CDR3 DNA sequence: TGTGCCAGCAGCTACCGGGACTCAATTCAGGGCCAGTACTTC.